This T cell receptor (beta chain) was documented in a study of patients and donors after allogeneic stem cell transplantation. This clonotype was detected only a few times. TCRdb processed the RT-PCR reads anew with MiXCR; each CDR3 protein has one entry. The table shows about 230,000 distinct CDR3 sequences, with around 14% occurring only once. The V gene's germline CDR1 is MNHEY and CDR2 SVGAGI. The CDR3 sequence is 15 residues long. The ends lost 0 bases at V and 7 bases at J; junction bases unmatched: 4. This clonotype originated in a human donor who was either an allogeneic HSCT recipient or a stem cell or donor lymphocyte infusion donor (not recorded which). It is not recorded whose cells these are; they may come from a transplant donor. Sequenced material: blood, either unsorted or a sorted T cell fraction (not recorded which). The V call is TRBV6-5, the J call TRBJ2-5; 11 nucleotides line up with TRBD2. This CDR3 is CASSYSISGGGTQYF. The CDR3 nucleotides are TGTGCCAGCAGTTACTCTATTAGCGGGGGGGGGACCCAGTACTTC.